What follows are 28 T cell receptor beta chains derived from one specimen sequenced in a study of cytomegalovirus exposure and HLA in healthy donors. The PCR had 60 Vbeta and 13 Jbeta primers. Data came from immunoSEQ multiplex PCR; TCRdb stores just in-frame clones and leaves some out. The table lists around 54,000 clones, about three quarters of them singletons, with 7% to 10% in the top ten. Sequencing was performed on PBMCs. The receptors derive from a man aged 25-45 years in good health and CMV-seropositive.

The CDR3 here is CASSYAGGDGYTF. The DNA for the CDR3 is TGTGCCAGCAGTTACGCAGGGGGAGATGGCTACACCTTC. The rearrangement uses TRBV6-6 and TRBJ1-2, with 7 bases fitting TRBD1. The V gene end was trimmed by 2 bases and the J gene end by 6 bases; junction bases not matched to a gene: 3. The CDR3 is 13 amino acids. From germline, CDR1 is MNHNY and CDR2 SVGAGI (reference sequence).

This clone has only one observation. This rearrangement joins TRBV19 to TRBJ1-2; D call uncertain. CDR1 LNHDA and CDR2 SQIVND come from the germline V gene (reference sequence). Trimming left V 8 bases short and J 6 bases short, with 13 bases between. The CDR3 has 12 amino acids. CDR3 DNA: TGTGCCAGTTCCCGGATAGCCGATGGCTACACCTTC. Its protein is CASSRIADGYTF.

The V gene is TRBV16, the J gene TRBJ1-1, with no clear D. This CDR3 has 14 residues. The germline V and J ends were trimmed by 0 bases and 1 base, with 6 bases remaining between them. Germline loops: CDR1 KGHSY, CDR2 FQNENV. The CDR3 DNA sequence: TGTGCCAGCAGCCAATCGGGAGGGAACACTGAAGCTTTCTTT. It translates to CASSQSGGNTEAFF.

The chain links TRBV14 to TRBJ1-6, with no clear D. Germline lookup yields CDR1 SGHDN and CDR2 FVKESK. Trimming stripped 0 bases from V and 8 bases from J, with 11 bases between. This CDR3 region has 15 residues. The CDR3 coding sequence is TGTGCCAGCAGCCAAGATCTCAGTTTTTATTCACCCCTCCACTTT. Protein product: CASSQDLSFYSPLHF.

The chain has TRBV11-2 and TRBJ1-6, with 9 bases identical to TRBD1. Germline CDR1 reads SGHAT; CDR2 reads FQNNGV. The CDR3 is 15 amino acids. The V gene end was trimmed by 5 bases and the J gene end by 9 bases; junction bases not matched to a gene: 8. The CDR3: CASSDRTGVGSPLHF. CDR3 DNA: TGTGCCAGCAGCGACCGGACAGGGGTAGGTTCACCCCTCCACTTT.

CDR3 loop: CASSLGGQGNNSPLHF. DNA of the CDR3: TGCGCCAGCAGCCTTGGGGGACAGGGCAATAATTCACCCCTCCACTTT. This rearrangement joins TRBV5-1 to TRBJ1-6, with 9 bases identical to TRBD1. J gave up 5 bases and V 4 bases, and 7 bases lay outside the gene matches. CDR3 size: 16 residues. The germline V gene has CDR1 SGHRS and CDR2 YFSETQ.

CDR3 nucleotide sequence: TGTGCCAGCAGCTTAGTCGGCAATCAGCCCCAGCATTTT. It is translated as CASSLVGNQPQHF. This chain uses TRBV7-2 with TRBJ1-5; D is undetermined. The CDR3 sequence is 13 residues long. V dropped 1 base and J dropped 2 bases, with 3 bases sitting between them. Germline CDR1 and CDR2: SGHTA and FQGNSA.

The CDR3 DNA reads as TGTGCCAGCAGTTTTTCGGGGGGTACTAATGAGCAGTTCTTC. This translates into CASSFSGGTNEQFF. The chain links TRBV6-6 to TRBJ2-1; 7 bases agree with TRBD2. The CDR3 contains 14 residues. V dropped 4 bases and J dropped 7; count of bases not matched to a gene: 7. In germline, CDR1 is MNHNY, CDR2 SVGAGI (reference sequence).

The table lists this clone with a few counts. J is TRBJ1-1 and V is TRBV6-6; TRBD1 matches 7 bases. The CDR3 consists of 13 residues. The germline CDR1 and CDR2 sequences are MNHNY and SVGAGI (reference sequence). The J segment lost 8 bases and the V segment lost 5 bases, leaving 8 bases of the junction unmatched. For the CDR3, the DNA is TGTGCCAGCAGTGTCCAGGGGGTGTGGGAAGCTTTCTTT. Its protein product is CASSVQGVWEAFF.

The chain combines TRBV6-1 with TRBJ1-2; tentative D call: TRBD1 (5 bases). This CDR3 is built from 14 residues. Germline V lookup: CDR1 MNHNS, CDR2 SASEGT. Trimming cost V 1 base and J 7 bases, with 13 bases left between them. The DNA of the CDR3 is TGTGCCAGCAGTGAAGTGGGGCACCCCGGTGGCTACACCTTC. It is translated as CASSEVGHPGGYTF.

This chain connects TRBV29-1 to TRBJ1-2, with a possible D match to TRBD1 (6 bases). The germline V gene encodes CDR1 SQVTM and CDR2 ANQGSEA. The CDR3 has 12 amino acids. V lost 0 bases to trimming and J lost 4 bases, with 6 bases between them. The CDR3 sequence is CSVEDRGYGYTF. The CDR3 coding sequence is TGCAGCGTTGAAGACAGGGGCTATGGCTACACCTTC.

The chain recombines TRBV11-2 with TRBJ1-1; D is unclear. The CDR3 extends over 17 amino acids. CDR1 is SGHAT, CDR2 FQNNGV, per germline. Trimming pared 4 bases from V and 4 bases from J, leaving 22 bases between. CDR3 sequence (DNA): TGTGCCAGCAGCTCCCTTGGATTACAGAGTAGTAGCACTGAAGCTTTCTTT. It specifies CASSSLGLQSSSTEAFF.

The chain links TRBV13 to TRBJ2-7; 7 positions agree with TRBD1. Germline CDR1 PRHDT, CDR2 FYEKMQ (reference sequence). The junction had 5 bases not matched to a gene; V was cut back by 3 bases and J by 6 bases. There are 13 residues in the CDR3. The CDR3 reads CASSFTGVGEQYF. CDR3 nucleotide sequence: TGTGCCAGCAGCTTTACAGGGGTGGGCGAGCAGTACTTC.

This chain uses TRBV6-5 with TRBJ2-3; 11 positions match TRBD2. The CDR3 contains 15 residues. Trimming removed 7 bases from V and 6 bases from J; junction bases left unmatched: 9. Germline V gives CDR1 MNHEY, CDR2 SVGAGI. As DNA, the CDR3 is TGTGCCAGCACCCCAATTAGCGGGGGGGGCGATACGCAGTATTTT. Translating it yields CASTPISGGGDTQYF.

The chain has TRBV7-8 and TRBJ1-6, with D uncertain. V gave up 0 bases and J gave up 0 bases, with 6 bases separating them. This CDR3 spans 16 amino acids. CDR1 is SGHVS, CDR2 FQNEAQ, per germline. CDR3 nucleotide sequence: TGTGCCAGCAGCTTAGCTCCGAGCTCCTATAATTCACCCCTCCACTTT. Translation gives CASSLAPSSYNSPLHF.

The CDR3 reads CASSPSTGGDTEAFF. The CDR3 DNA sequence: TGTGCCAGCAGCCCCTCAACGGGGGGTGACACTGAAGCTTTCTTT. This sequence joins TRBV7-7 and TRBJ1-1, with D maybe TRBD1 (5 bases). Trimming took 5 bases from V and 3 from J, leaving 16 bases between them. Germline V gene data show CDR1 as SSHAT and CDR2 as FNYEAQ (reference sequence). This CDR3 comprises 15 residues. Supplemented by reference TRBV7-7 and TRBJ1-1, the full variable domain reads GAGVSQSPRYKVTKRGQDVTLRCDPISSHATLYWYQQALGQGPEFLTYFNYEAQPDKSGLPSDRFSAERPEGSISTLTIQRTEQRDSAMYRCASSPSTGGDTEAFFGQGTRLTVV.

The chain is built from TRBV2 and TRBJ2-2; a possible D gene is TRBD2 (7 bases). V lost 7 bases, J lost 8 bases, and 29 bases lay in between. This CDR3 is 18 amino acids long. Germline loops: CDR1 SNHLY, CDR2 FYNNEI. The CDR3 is CASITQRDNRSSSGELFF. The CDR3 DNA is TGTGCCAGCATCACCCAGCGGGACAACCGATCAAGTTCTGGGGAGCTGTTTTTT.

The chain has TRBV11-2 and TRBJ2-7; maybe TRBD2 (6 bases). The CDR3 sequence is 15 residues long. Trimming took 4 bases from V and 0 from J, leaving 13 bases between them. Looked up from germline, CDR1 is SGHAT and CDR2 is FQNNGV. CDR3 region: CASSYQGGSSYEQYF. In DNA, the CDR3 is TGTGCCAGCAGCTATCAGGGAGGTAGCTCCTACGAGCAGTACTTC.

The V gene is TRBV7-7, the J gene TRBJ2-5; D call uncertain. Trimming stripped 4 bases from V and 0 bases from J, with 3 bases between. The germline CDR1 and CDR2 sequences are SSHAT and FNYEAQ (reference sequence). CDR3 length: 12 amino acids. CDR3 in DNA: TGTGCCAGCAGCTCGGACCAAGAGACCCAGTACTTC. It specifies CASSSDQETQYF.

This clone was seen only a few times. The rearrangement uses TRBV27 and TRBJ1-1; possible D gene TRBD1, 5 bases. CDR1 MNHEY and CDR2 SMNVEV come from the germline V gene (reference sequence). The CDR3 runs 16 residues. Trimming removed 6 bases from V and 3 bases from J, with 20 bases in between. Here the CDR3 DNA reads TGTGCCAGCAGCCTGAGGACGGGCCGGGGGTACACTGAAGCTTTCTTT. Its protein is CASSLRTGRGYTEAFF.

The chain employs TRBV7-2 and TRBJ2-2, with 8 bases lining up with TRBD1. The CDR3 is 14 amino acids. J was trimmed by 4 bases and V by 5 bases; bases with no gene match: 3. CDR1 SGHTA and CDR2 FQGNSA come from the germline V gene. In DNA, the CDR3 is TGTGCCAGCAGCCGGACAGGGCCCACCGGGGAGCTGTTTTTT. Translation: CASSRTGPTGELFF. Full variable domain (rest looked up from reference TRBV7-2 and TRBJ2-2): GAGVSQSPSNKVTEKGKDVELRCDPISGHTALYWYRQSLGQGLEFLIYFQGNSAPDKSGLPSDRFSAERTGGSVSTLTIQRTQQEDSAVYLCASSRTGPTGELFFGEGSRLTVL.

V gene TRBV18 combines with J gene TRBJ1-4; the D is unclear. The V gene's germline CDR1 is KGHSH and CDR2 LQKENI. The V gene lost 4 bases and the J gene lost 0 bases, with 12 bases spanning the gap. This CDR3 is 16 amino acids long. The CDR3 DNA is TGTGCCAGCTCACGAGAACACAGAGCAACTAATGAAAAACTGTTTTTT. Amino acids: CASSREHRATNEKLFF.

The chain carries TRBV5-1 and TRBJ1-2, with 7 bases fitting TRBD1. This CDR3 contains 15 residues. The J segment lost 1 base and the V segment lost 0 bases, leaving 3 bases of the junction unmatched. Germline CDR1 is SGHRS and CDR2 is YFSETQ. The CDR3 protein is CASSLEGQYNYGYTF. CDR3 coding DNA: TGCGCCAGCAGCTTGGAGGGACAGTATAACTATGGCTACACCTTC.

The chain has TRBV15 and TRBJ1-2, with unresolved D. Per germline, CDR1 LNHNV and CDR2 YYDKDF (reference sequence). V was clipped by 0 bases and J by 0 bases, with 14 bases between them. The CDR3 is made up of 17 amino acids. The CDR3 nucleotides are TGTGCCACCAGCAGAGATGCGGCGGCAGCTTCTAACTATGGCTACACCTTC. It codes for CATSRDAAAASNYGYTF.

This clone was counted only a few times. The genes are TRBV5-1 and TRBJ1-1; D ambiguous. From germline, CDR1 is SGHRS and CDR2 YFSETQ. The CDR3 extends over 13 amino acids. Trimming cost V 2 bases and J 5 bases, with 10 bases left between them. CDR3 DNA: TGCGCCAGCAGCTTCGCCGCCGGGACTGAAGCTTTCTTT. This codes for CASSFAAGTEAFF.

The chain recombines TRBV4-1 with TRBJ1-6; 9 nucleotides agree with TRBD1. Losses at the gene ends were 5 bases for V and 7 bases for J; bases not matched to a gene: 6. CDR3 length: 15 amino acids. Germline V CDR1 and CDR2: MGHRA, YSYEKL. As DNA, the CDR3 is TGCGCCAGCAGCTTCCGGGACAGGGAGAATTCACCCCTCCACTTT. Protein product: CASSFRDRENSPLHF.

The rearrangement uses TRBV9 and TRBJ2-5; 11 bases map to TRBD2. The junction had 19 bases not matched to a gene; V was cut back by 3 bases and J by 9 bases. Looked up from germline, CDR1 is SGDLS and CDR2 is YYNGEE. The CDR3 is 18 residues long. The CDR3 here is CASSALRGSGGAGGAQYF. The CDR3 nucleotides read TGTGCCAGCAGCGCCCTCCGGGGTAGCGGGGGGGCTGGAGGCGCCCAGTACTTC. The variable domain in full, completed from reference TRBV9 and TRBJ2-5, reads DSGVTQTPKHLITATGQRVTLRCSPRSGDLSVYWYQQSLDQGLQFLIQYYNGEERAKGNILERFSAQQFPDLHSELNLSSLELGDSALYFCASSALRGSGGAGGAQYFGPGTRLLVL.

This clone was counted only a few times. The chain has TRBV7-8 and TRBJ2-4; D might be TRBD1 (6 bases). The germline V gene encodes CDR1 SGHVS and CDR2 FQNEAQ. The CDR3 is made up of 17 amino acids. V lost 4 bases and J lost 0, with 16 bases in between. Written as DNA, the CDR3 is TGTGCCAGCAGCTCACGCGGACAGTCGCTAGCCAAAAACATTCAGTACTTC. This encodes CASSSRGQSLAKNIQYF.